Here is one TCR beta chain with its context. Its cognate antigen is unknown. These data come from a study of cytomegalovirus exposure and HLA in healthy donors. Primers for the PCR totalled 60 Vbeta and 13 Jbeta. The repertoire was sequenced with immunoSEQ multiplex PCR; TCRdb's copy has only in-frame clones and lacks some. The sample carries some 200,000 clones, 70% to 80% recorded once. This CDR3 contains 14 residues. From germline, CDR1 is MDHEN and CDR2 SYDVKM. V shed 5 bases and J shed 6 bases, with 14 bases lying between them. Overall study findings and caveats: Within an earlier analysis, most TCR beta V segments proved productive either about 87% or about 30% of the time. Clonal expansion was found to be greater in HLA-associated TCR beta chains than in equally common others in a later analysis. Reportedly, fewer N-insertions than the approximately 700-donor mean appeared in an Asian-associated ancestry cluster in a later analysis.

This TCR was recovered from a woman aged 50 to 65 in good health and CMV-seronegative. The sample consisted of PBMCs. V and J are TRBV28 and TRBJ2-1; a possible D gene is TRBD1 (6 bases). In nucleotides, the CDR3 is TGTGCCAGCAGTGGGCAGACAGGTCCCAATGAGCAGTTCTTC. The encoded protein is CASSGQTGPNEQFF.